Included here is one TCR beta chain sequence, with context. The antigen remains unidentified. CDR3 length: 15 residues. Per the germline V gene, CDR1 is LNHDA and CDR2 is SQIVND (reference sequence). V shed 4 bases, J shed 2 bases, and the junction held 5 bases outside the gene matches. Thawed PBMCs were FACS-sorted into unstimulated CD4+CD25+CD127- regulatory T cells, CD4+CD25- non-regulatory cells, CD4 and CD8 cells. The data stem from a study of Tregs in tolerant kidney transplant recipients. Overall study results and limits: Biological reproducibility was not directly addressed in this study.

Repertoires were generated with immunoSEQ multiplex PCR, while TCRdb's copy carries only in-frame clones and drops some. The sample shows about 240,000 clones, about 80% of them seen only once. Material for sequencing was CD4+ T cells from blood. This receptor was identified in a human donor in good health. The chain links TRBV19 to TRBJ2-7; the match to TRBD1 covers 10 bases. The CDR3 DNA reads TGTGCCAGTAGTACGGGACAGGGGAAGGCCTACGAGCAGTACTTC. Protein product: CASSTGQGKAYEQYF.